The 22 T cell receptor beta chains given below trace back to one sample, sequenced in a study of metastatic and nonmetastatic thyroid tumors. Each patient came to thyroid surgery without any prior treatment (of any kind). TCRdb called clones again from the PCR reads with MiXCR. The data contain 35,000 to 50,000 clones, 28% of them singletons. The sample was blood. Receptors were obtained from a male donor with papillary thyroid cancer or a benign thyroid nodule (not recorded which). Some clones in this sample may be carry-over from other donors' samples.

The J gene is TRBJ1-1, the V gene TRBV7-8, with unresolved D. The CDR3 runs 13 residues. The V gene's germline CDR1 is SGHVS and CDR2 FQNEAQ. V was trimmed by 0 bases and J by 6 bases, leaving 8 bases between them. The CDR3 region is CASSLAPSAEAFF. In DNA, the CDR3 is TGTGCCAGCAGCTTAGCGCCCTCAGCTGAAGCTTTCTTT.

With respect to this clone: In the same sample, other DNA sequences code for this CDR3. This chain uses TRBV2 with TRBJ2-5, with a weak D call TRBD2 (5 bases). The CDR3 sequence is 18 residues long. From germline, CDR1 is SNHLY and CDR2 FYNNEI. V lost 9 bases and J lost 3, with 29 bases in between. CDR3 bases: TGTGCCAGTTGGTCTAGCCGGGGAGATACCAAACGAGAAGAGACCCAGTACTTC. This translates into CASWSSRGDTKREETQYF.

This clone was seen ten or more times. The genes are TRBV12-5 and TRBJ1-2, with a possible D match to TRBD1 (5 bases). The CDR3 totals 14 residues. Trimming cost V 0 bases and J 7 bases, with 12 bases left between them. Germline V gives CDR1 LGHNT, CDR2 FRNRAP. The CDR3 coding sequence is TGTGCTAGTGGTTTGGTTGCAGGGACGGCTGGCTACACCTTC. Residues: CASGLVAGTAGYTF.

This clone was observed many times. The chain employs TRBV27 and TRBJ2-3, with D perhaps being TRBD1 or TRBD2 (5 bases each). This CDR3 is built from 14 residues. Germline values: CDR1 MNHEY, CDR2 SMNVEV (reference sequence). The V end was cut by 6 bases, the J end by 3 bases, with 13 bases between. The CDR3 DNA reads as TGTGCCAGCAGCGGGGTGGGGGTGACAGATACGCAGTATTTT. It encodes CASSGVGVTDTQYF.

The gene calls are TRBV12-3 or TRBV12-4 and TRBJ2-1; 8 bases match TRBD2. V lost 6 bases, J lost 8 bases, and 9 bases stayed unmatched. The CDR3 loop spans 14 amino acids. For the CDR3, the DNA is TGTGCCAGCAGCACTAGCGGAGGCGGGTATGAGCAGTTCTTC. It is translated as CASSTSGGGYEQFF.

The V gene is TRBV5-6, the J gene TRBJ2-7; D is possibly TRBD1 (7 bases). V dropped 10 bases and J dropped 0 bases, with 23 bases sitting between them. Looked up from germline, CDR1 is SGHDT and CDR2 is YYEEEE. This CDR3 is 16 amino acids long. In DNA, the CDR3 is TGTGCCCCCAGCTTGAATGGCGGGACAGTCTCCTACGAGCAGTACTTC. Its translation is CAPSLNGGTVSYEQYF.

In its sample, this clone was seen many times. The chain employs TRBV2 and TRBJ2-3, with D possibly TRBD2 on 7 matching bases. Germline CDR1 SNHLY, CDR2 FYNNEI. V lost 7 bases and J 2 bases, leaving 16 bases between the germline ends. This CDR3 comprises 15 residues. The CDR3 DNA follows: TGTGCCAGCACGAGGGGGGGGGGGACCACAGATACGCAGTATTTT. Translation gives CASTRGGGTTDTQYF.

The chain couples TRBV7-8 to TRBJ2-7, with no clear D. The ends were cut back, 0 bases at V and 4 bases at J, with 7 bases in the middle. The CDR3 extends over 13 amino acids. Germline V lookup: CDR1 SGHVS, CDR2 FQNEAQ. CDR3 residues: CASSLAEVYEQYF. The CDR3 DNA sequence: TGTGCCAGCAGCTTAGCAGAGGTATACGAGCAGTACTTC.

The sample holds many counts of this clone. This may come from a read error, since a much larger clone is one base off. This chain joins TRBV20-1 and TRBJ1-6; D gene unclear. CDR1 is DFQATT, CDR2 SNEGSKA, per germline (reference sequence). V gave up 4 bases and J gave up 11 bases, with 12 bases separating them. The CDR3 is made up of 12 amino acids. The CDR3 reads CSAIPRHPPLHF. CDR3 bases: TGCAGTGCTATCCCCCGGCATCCACCCCTCCACTTT.

V usage is TRBV6-1 and J usage is TRBJ1-2; D call uncertain. The CDR3 runs 11 residues. Trimming cost V 6 bases and J 4 bases, with 6 bases left between them. Germline V CDR1 and CDR2: MNHNS, SASEGT. CDR3 sequence (DNA): TGTGCCAGCAGGGCCGGCTATGGCTACACCTTC. This translates into CASRAGYGYTF.

This clone was observed many times. The genes are TRBV20-1 and TRBJ2-7; the match to TRBD1 covers 9 bases. The CDR3 extends over 13 amino acids. CDR1 DFQATT and CDR2 SNEGSKA come from the germline V gene (reference sequence). J gave up 5 bases and V 5 bases, and 7 bases lay outside the gene matches. CDR3 loop: CSAWGQGIHEQYF. Written as DNA, the CDR3 is TGCAGTGCTTGGGGACAGGGCATCCACGAGCAGTACTTC.

The gene calls are TRBV6-2 or TRBV6-3 and TRBJ2-5, with D unclear. From germline, CDR1 is MNHEY and CDR2 SVGEGT. The ends were cut back, 0 bases at V and 5 bases at J, with 16 bases in the middle. The CDR3 sequence is 16 residues long. As DNA, the CDR3 is TGTGCCAGCAGTTACTCCGTTACACGGGTGGTCGAGACCCAGTACTTC. As protein: CASSYSVTRVVETQYF.

This clone was counted ten times or more. The chain joins TRBV18 to TRBJ1-3; no definite D call. Germline V CDR1 and CDR2: KGHSH, LQKENI. The CDR3 is 15 residues long. V lost 0 bases and J 2 bases, leaving 8 bases between the germline ends. This chain's CDR3 is CASSPPPKTGNTIYF. CDR3 DNA: TGTGCCAGCTCACCACCGCCAAAAACTGGAAACACCATATATTTT.

V usage is TRBV20-1 and J usage is TRBJ2-7; no clear D. Germline V gives CDR1 DFQATT, CDR2 SNEGSKA (reference sequence). The V and J ends lost 6 bases and 0 bases respectively, with 18 bases between them. This CDR3 contains 15 residues. The CDR3 loop is CSAPTQSGPSYEQYF. The CDR3 nucleotides read TGCAGTGCCCCTACCCAGAGTGGACCCTCCTACGAGCAGTACTTC.

This clone was found once. This rearrangement joins TRBV21-1 to TRBJ2-1; the table's TRBD2 call for D was not verified on the DNA. TRBV21-1 is flagged as a pseudogene. The CDR3 has 19 residues. CDR3 DNA sequence: TGTGCCAGCAGCCAAGCGTTTTTGGCGGGAGGTGGGTCCTACAATGAGCAGTTCTTC. Translated: CASSQAFLAGGGSYNEQFF.

V gene TRBV11-1 combines with J gene TRBJ2-6; a weak D match, TRBD2 (5 bases). The CDR3 runs to 18 residues. V lost 5 bases and J lost 3, with 20 bases in between. Per germline, CDR1 SGHAT and CDR2 FQDESV (reference sequence). This CDR3 is CASSKTTSPDYGANVLTF. In DNA, the CDR3 is TGTGCCAGCAGCAAAACTACAAGTCCAGACTATGGGGCCAACGTCCTGACTTTC.

V usage is TRBV20-1 and J usage is TRBJ2-3; D not resolved. Trimming removed 3 bases at V and 5 bases at J, with 15 bases between. This CDR3 comprises 14 residues. CDR1 is DFQATT, CDR2 SNEGSKA, per germline (reference sequence). The DNA for the CDR3 is TGCAGTGCTAGTAAGGGCCGGGCTCGAGATACGCAGTATTTT. Translation gives CSASKGRARDTQYF.

The chain carries TRBV15 and TRBJ2-1; 11 nucleotides agree with TRBD2. Germline values: CDR1 LNHNV, CDR2 YYDKDF (reference sequence). The CDR3 contains 15 residues. V lost 2 bases and J lost 9; bases outside the gene matches: 6. The CDR3 coding sequence is TGTGCCACCAGCAGAATAGCGGGAGGGCCCTCTGAGCAGTTCTTC. Translation gives CATSRIAGGPSEQFF.

This chain joins TRBV30 and TRBJ2-2; the D is unclear. Looked up from germline, CDR1 is GTSNPN and CDR2 is SVGIG (reference sequence). With 2 bases removed from V and 7 bases from J, the gap between germline ends came to 11 bases. The length of the CDR3 is 13 residues. This CDR3 reads CAWSRVQVGELFF. In DNA, the CDR3 is TGTGCCTGGAGTAGGGTGCAGGTCGGGGAGCTGTTTTTT.

This clone was seen more than once but under ten times. This rearrangement joins TRBV6-2 or TRBV6-3 to TRBJ2-3, with TRBD2 matching over 7 bases. The junction had 12 bases not matched to a gene; V was cut back by 2 bases and J by 7 bases. Per the germline V gene, CDR1 is MNHEY and CDR2 is SVGEGT. The CDR3 sequence is 16 residues long. The CDR3 reads CASSYTAGWPRYTQYF. As DNA, the CDR3 is TGTGCCAGCAGTTACACAGCGGGGTGGCCGAGATATACGCAGTATTTT.

V and J are TRBV5-1 and TRBJ1-2; 10 bases match TRBD1. The CDR3 is 15 residues long. Germline loops: CDR1 SGHRS, CDR2 YFSETQ. Unmatched junction bases numbered 9, after V lost 3 bases and J lost 7 bases. DNA for the CDR3: TGCGCCAGCAGCTCTGGCGGGGACAGGGGTGCTGGCTACACCTTC. Protein product: CASSSGGDRGAGYTF.

This clone was recorded many times. The gene calls are TRBV25-1 and TRBJ2-2; D remains ambiguous. V was pared by 0 bases and J by 7 bases, with 6 bases between. CDR1 is MGHDK, CDR2 SYGVNS, per germline. The CDR3 sequence is 13 residues long. In nucleotides, the CDR3 is TGTGCCAGCAGTGAATATCTCCTCGGGGAGCTGTTTTTT. Translation: CASSEYLLGELFF.